This T cell receptor beta chain was sequenced during a study of shared clonotypes between healthy human individuals. Clones were sequenced by immunoSEQ multiplex PCR, and TCRdb holds only the in-frame ones, with some missing. The sample has millions of clones, around nine tenths seen once. This CDR3 has 14 amino acids. The germline gives CDR1 KGHSY, CDR2 FQNENV. With 2 bases clipped from V and 5 bases from J, the junction kept 3 bases outside the gene matches. The TCR originated in a man between 18 and 29 years old in good health. This chain connects TRBV16 to TRBJ1-2, with TRBD1 matching 9 bases. Specimen: naive CD4+ T cells sorted from blood. This sample's subset: CD45RA+ positively selected. CDR3 bases: TGTGCCAGCAGCCAAAACAGGGGGCTTTATGGCTACACCTTC. It codes for CASSQNRGLYGYTF.